Below are 2 T cell receptor beta chains sequenced from a single sample in a study of T cells after posttransplantation cyclophosphamide. The method was immunoSEQ multiplex PCR; TCRdb's version includes in-frame clones alone and lacks a portion of them. This sample comprises about 38,000 clones, none seen once only. The sequenced material came from PBMCs. The receptors were sampled from a man aged 50 to 59 in good health, CMV-negative, and a related stem cell transplant donor.

This clone has at least ten counts. The V and J genes are TRBV14 and TRBJ2-1, with 9 bases lining up with TRBD1. The germline CDR1 and CDR2 sequences are SGHDN and FVKESK. V lost 1 base, J lost 8 bases, and 9 bases stayed unmatched. The CDR3 spans 16 residues. The chain's CDR3 is CASSQAGTGRQYEQFF. The CDR3 bases are TGTGCCAGCAGCCAAGCAGGGACAGGGCGTCAATATGAGCAGTTCTTC.

This clone was counted at least ten times. The V gene is TRBV5-4, the J gene TRBJ1-2, with D possibly being TRBD1 (5 bases). From germline, CDR1 is SGHNT and CDR2 YYREEE (reference sequence). Trimming removed 4 bases at V and 8 bases at J, with 18 bases between. There are 14 residues in the CDR3. CDR3 sequence: CASSPWGEWGGYTF. The CDR3 DNA is TGTGCCAGCAGCCCCTGGGGGGAGTGGGGAGGCTACACCTTC.